This TCR beta chain is drawn from a study of T-cell memory formation after mild COVID-19. For the study at large: Clusters were largely donor specific. The study, taken as a whole, reports: Clones that got smaller from day 15 to 85 had even CD4/CD8, while clones growing later tipped toward CD4+. Cross-reactive memory apparently joined, as some responding clones appeared in pre-infection memory. Researchers report contracting CD4+ clones mostly in CM and EM, with CD8+ clones in EMRA.

The CDR3 covers 15 residues. Germline CDR1 is MNHEY and CDR2 is SVGAGI. V lost 4 bases to trimming and J lost 3 bases, with 12 bases between them. Using its own MiXCR run on the 5' RACE reads, TCRdb lists one record per CDR3 protein. The sample holds 250,000 to 300,000 distinct CDR3 sequences, around 16% seen once. This clonotype was detected a few times. Its antigen is unknown. The V call is TRBV6-5, the J call TRBJ1-4; possibly TRBD1 for D (5 bases). Sequenced material: PBMCs or a T cell subset sorted from them (not recorded which). The receptor was isolated from a man between 18 and 35 years old who had mild COVID-19 (a few samples of this study predate the infection). Cell type and time point are not known. The CDR3 protein is CASSSLGDSNEKLFF. CDR3 coding DNA: TGTGCCAGCAGTTCACTGGGGGACTCTAATGAAAAACTGTTTTTT.